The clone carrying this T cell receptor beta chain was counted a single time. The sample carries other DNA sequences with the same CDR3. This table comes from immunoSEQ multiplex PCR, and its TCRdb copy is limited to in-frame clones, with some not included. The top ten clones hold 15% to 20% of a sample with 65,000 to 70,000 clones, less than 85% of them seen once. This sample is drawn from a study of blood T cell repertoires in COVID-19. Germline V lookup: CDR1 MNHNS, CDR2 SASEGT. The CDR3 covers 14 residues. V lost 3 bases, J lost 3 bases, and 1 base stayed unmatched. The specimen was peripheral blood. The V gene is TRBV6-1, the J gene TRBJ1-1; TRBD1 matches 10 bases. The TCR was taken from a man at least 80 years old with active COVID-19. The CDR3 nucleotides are TGTGCCAGCAGTGAGGACAGGGGGGACACTGAAGCTTTCTTT. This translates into CASSEDRGDTEAFF.